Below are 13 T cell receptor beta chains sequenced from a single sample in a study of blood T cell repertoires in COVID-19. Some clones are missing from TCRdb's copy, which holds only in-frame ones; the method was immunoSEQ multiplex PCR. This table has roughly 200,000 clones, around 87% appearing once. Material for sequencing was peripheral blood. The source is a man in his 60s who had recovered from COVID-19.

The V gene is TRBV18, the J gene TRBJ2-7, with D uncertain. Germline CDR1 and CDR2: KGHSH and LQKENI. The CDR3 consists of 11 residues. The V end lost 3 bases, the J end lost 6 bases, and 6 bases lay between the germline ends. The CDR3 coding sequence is TGTGCCAGCTCACCTGGGCTCGAGCAGTACTTC. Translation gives CASSPGLEQYF.

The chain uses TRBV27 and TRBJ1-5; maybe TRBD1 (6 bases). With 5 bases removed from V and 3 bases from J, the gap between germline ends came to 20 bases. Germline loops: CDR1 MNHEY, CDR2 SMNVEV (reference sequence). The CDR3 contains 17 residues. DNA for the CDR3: TGTGCCAGCAGTAGACAATTAGGGGGAACCCTCAATCAGCCCCAGCATTTT. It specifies CASSRQLGGTLNQPQHF.

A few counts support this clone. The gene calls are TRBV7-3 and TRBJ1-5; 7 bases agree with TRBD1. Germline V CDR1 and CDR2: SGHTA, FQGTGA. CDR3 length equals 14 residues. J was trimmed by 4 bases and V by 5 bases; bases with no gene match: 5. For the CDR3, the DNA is TGTGCCAGCAGCGATGGGACAGCGAATCAGCCCCAGCATTTT. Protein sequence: CASSDGTANQPQHF.

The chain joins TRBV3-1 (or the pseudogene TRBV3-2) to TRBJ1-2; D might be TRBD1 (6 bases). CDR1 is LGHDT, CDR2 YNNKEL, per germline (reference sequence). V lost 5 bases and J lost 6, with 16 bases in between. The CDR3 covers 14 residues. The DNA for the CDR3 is TGTGCCAGCAGCAATCAACAGGGTCTCGATGGCTACACCTTC. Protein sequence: CASSNQQGLDGYTF.

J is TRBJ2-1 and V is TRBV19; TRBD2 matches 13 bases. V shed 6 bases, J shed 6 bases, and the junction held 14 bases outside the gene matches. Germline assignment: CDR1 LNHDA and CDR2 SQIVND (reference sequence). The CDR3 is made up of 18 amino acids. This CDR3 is CASSLGLAGDYRRNEQFF. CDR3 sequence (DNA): TGTGCCAGTAGCCTCGGACTAGCGGGAGATTATCGCCGCAATGAGCAGTTCTTC. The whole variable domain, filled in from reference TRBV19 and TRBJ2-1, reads DGGITQSPKYLFRKEGQNVTLSCEQNLNHDAMYWYRQDPGQGLRLIYYSQIVNDFQKGDIAEGYSVSREKKESFPLTVTSAQKNPTAFYLCASSLGLAGDYRRNEQFFGPGTRLTVL.

CDR3 nucleotide sequence: TGTGCCAGCTCCGGGACACTCGACGAAAAACTGTTTTTT. It translates to CASSGTLDEKLFF. The chain links TRBV18 to TRBJ1-4; a weak D match, TRBD1 (6 bases). The CDR3 runs to 13 residues. Per germline, CDR1 KGHSH and CDR2 LQKENI. Trimming left V 6 bases short and J 8 bases short, with 13 bases between.

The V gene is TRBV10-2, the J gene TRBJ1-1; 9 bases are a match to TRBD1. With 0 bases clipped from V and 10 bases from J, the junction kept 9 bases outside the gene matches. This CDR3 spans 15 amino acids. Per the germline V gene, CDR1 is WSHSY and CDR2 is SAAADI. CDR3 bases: TGCGCCAGCAGTGAGTCATCGGGACAGGGTTTTAGAGCTTTCTTT. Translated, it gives CASSESSGQGFRAFF.

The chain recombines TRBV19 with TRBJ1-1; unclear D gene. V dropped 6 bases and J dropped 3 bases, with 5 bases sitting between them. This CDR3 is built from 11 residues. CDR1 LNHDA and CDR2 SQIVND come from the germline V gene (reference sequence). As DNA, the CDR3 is TGTGCCAGTAGACTATACACTGAAGCTTTCTTT. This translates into CASRLYTEAFF.

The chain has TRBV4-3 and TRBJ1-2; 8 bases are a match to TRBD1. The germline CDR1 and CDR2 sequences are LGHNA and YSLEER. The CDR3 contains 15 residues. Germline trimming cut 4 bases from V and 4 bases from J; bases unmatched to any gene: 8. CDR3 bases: TGCGCCAGCAGCCCGGGACAGGCCGTCCCCTATGGCTACACCTTC. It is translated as CASSPGQAVPYGYTF.

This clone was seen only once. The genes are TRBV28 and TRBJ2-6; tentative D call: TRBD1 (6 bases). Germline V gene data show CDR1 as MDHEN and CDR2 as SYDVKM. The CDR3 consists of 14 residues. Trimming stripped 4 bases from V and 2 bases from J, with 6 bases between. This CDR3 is CASSSGAGANVLTF. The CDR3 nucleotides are TGTGCCAGCAGTTCAGGGGCTGGGGCCAACGTCCTGACTTTC.

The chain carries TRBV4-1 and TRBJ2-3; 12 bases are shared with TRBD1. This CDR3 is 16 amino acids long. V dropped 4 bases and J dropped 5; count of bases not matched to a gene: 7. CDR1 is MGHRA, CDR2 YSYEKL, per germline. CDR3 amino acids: CASSPRDRGLGDTQYF. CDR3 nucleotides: TGCGCCAGCAGCCCCCGGGACAGGGGGCTTGGAGATACGCAGTATTTT.

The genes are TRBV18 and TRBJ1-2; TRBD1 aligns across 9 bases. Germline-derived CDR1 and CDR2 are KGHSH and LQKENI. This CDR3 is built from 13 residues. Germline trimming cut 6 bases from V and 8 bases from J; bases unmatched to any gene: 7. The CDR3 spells CASSPGTGNGYTF. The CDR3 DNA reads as TGTGCCAGCTCTCCCGGGACAGGGAACGGCTACACCTTC.

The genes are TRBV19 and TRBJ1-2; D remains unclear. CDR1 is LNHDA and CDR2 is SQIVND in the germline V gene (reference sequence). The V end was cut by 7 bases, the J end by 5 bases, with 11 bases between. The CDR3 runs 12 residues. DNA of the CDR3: TGTGCCAGTAACTCGGGGTTTTATGGCTACACCTTC. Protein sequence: CASNSGFYGYTF. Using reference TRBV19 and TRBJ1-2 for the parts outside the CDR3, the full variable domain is DGGITQSPKYLFRKEGQNVTLSCEQNLNHDAMYWYRQDPGQGLRLIYYSQIVNDFQKGDIAEGYSVSREKKESFPLTVTSAQKNPTAFYLCASNSGFYGYTFGSGTRLTVV.